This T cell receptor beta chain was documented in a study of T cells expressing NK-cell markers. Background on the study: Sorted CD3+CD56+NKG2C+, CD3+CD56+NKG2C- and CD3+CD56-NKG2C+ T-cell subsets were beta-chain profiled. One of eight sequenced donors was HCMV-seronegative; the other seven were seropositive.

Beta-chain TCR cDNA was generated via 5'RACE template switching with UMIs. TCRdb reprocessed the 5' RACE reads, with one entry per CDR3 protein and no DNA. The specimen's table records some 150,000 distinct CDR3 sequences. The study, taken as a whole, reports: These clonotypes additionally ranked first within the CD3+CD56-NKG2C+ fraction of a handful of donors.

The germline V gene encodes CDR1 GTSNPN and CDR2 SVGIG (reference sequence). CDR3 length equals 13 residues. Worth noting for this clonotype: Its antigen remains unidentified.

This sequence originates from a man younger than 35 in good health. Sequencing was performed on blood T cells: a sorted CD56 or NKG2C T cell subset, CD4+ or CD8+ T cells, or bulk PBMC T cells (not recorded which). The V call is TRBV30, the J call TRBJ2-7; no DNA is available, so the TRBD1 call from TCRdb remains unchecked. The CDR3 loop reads CAWGITGSGEQYF.